The text below deals with one TCR beta chain. Its specificity is unknown. The data stem from a study of Tregs in tolerant kidney transplant recipients. Study-level points and caveats: Biological reproducibility was not directly addressed in this study. Few patients were studied, so findings need validation in larger groups. The most relevant donor-specific Treg TCRbeta repertoire apparently came from expansion with activated donor B cells.

CD4+CD25+CD127- Tregs, CD4+CD25- non-Tregs, CD4 and CD8 cells were sorted. CDR3 size: 17 residues. Germline V gene lookup returns CDR1 SGDLS and CDR2 YYNGEE. Trimming pared 8 bases from V and 1 base from J, leaving 21 bases between. The method was immunoSEQ multiplex PCR; TCRdb's version includes in-frame clones alone and lacks a portion of them. The sample holds some 88,000 clones, more than 80% seen once. The clonotype was recovered from a human donor in good health. This sequence joins TRBV9 and TRBJ2-2; D possibly uses TRBD1 or TRBD2 (6 bases each). The specimen was CD8+ T cells from blood. The CDR3, as DNA: TGTGCCAGTAGAGGGTACATGGAGGGGGGGAACACCGGGGAGCTGTTTTTT. Its protein product is CASRGYMEGGNTGELFF.